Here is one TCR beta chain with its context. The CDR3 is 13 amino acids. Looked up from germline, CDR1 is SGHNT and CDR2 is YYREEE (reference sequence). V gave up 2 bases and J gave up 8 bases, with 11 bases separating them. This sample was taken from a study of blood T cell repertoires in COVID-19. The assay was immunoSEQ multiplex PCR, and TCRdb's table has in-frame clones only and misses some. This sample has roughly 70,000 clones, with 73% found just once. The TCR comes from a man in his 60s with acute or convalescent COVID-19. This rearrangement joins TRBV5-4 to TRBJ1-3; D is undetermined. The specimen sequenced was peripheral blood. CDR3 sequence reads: CASSFMTIDTIYF. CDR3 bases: TGTGCCAGCAGCTTCATGACAATTGACACCATATATTTT.